This T cell receptor beta chain was identified in a study of blood T cell repertoires in COVID-19. Study-wide context: Some COVID-19 samples were acute and others convalescent; all came from the United States, Italy and Spain. PBMCs, B-cell-depleted T cells, or T cells were the source of the cDNA or gDNA that made up the material.

Per the germline V gene, CDR1 is SGHTA and CDR2 is FQGNSA. The CDR3 extends over 14 amino acids. V lost 1 base and J lost 4, with 8 bases in between. In the study's own analysis: Amplifying reference gene primers gave estimates of nucleated cell counts. Here immunoSEQ multiplex PCR was the method, and the copy in TCRdb shows in-frame clones only, minus some. That table is the source of V, J and clone size, and D and trimming were worked out from the DNA. Among some 70,000 clones, roughly 87% were seen once, and the ten largest hold 5.5% to 8%. The chain has TRBV7-2 and TRBJ1-3; possibly TRBD1 for D (5 bases). Sequencing was performed on peripheral blood. The sequence came from a man aged 50 to 59 with active COVID-19. Written as DNA, the CDR3 is TGTGCCAGCAGCTTAGGTCGGGGGGGAAACACCATATATTTT. The encoded protein is CASSLGRGGNTIYF.